This TCR beta chain was sequenced for a study of stem cell transplantation in POMP-related autoinflammatory disease. Looking at the study overall: Hypothesis: faulty thymoproteasomes impair CD8+ T-cell selection, skewing TRB repertoires. Study-level points and caveats: Across all analyzed T-cell subsets, patients with PRAID tended toward reduced diversity and increased clonality. Fewer unique TRB V-J gene pairings were identified in patients with PRAID.

PRAID featured prominent immunodeficiency. Assay used: immunoSEQ multiplex PCR; TCRdb lists only in-frame clones, some missing. This sample yields 20,000 to 30,000 clones, of which roughly 80% are seen a single time; around 2.6% belongs to the top ten. For this clone: No antigen is known for it.

The sequence came from a human donor with POMP-related autoinflammation and immune dysregulation (PRAID). Sequenced material: CD4+ T cells from PBMCs, taken before stem cell transplantation.

CDR3 sequence reads: CASIDRDYQETQYF. Here the CDR3 DNA reads TGTGCCAGCATAGATAGGGACTACCAAGAGACCCAGTACTTC. V and J are TRBV7-8 and TRBJ2-5; maybe TRBD2 (6 bases). This CDR3 spans 14 amino acids. CDR1 and CDR2 from the germline V gene are SGHVS and FQNEAQ. Deletions cut 7 bases from V and 0 bases from J, with 12 bases between.